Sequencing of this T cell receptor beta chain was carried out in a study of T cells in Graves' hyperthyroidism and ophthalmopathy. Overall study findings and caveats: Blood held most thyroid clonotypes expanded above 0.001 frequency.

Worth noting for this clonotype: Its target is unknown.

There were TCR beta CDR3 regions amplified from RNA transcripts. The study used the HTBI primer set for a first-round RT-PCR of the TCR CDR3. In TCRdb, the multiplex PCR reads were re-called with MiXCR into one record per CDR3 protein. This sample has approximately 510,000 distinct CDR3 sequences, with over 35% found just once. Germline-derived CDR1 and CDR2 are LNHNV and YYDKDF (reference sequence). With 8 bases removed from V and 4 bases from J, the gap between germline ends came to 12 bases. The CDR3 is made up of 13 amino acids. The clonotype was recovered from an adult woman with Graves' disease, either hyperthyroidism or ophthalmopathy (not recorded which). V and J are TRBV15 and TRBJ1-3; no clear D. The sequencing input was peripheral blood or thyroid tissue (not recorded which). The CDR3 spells CATGRTPGNTIYF. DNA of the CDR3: TGTGCCACCGGGAGGACTCCAGGAAACACCATATATTTT.